The rows below give T cell receptor beta chains drawn from one sample of a study of identical twins. A single record per CDR3 protein comes from TCRdb applying MiXCR to the 5' RACE reads. The sample carries around 530,000 distinct CDR3 sequences, roughly 15% recorded once. These same records also appear under a second study, on yellow fever vaccine responses in identical twins.

The source material was CD4+ T cells sorted from blood. The receptors were gathered from a woman aged 18-29 years in good health. Both conserved end residues are part of each CDR3.

J gene	V gene	CDR3 protein
TRBJ2-7	TRBV9	CASSVVGGGVGEQYF
TRBJ1-4	TRBV6-1	CASGTRANEKLFF
TRBJ1-2	TRBV12-3/TRBV12-4	CASRWTGYGYTF
TRBJ2-2	TRBV5-1	CASSVTGGPNTGELFF
TRBJ2-1	TRBV12-5	CASERGSSGYNEQFF
TRBJ2-3	TRBV5-1	CASSFRLRTDTQYF
TRBJ2-2	TRBV4-2	CASSQERVARGTGELFF
TRBJ2-1	TRBV21-1	CASSARRGSQGDEQFF
TRBJ2-3	TRBV12-3/TRBV12-4	CASSLYGGSTDTQYF
TRBJ2-2	TRBV7-8	CASSLVLPGELFF
TRBJ2-1	TRBV7-6	CASSLHQGNEQFF
TRBJ2-2	TRBV20-1	CSARTGRVVNTGELFF
TRBJ2-5	TRBV5-1	CASSFRDPQETQYF
TRBJ2-1	TRBV11-2	CASSLDRQGSGSSYNEQFF
TRBJ2-7	TRBV20-1	CSAPGTSGTYEQYF
TRBJ1-1	TRBV6-5	CASSYSMSTEAFF
TRBJ1-1	TRBV4-1	CASSQVGTNTEAFF
TRBJ1-5	TRBV10-3	CAIGLDSNQPQHF
TRBJ2-5	TRBV7-3	CASSLDTKETQYF
TRBJ1-1	TRBV20-1	CSARDGKNTEAFF
TRBJ2-5	TRBV24-1	CATGGTGGEETQYF
TRBJ2-6	TRBV4-2	CASSQDWTRSGANVLTF
TRBJ2-2	TRBV12-3/TRBV12-4	CASRRTSGGGTGELFF
TRBJ2-1	TRBV12-3/TRBV12-4	CASSLAQNNEQFF
TRBJ1-4	TRBV5-1	CASSPGRGTNNEKLFF
TRBJ2-5	TRBV19	CASSPGLAGDETQYF
TRBJ2-1	TRBV19	CASSIGAGGPNYNEQFF
TRBJ2-6	TRBV7-6	CASSPITQISSGANVLTF
TRBJ1-5	TRBV11-2	CASSPSGPNQPQHF
TRBJ2-2	TRBV12-3/TRBV12-4	CASSPLAGVPTGELFF
TRBJ2-7	TRBV5-6	CASSLAQRHLSYEQYF
TRBJ1-1	TRBV3-1	CASSQGVRAEAFF
TRBJ1-6	TRBV12-3/TRBV12-4	CASTQGQSLTALHF
TRBJ2-1	TRBV20-1	CSPRGDIYNEQFF
TRBJ2-2	TRBV10-3	CAIRRSSGELFF
TRBJ2-1	TRBV20-1	CSAEQVNEQFF
TRBJ2-7	TRBV4-1	CASSQEWRAAYEQYF